This paragraph reports one TCR beta chain. Its antigen is still unknown. The data originate from a study of molecular identifiers for immune sequencing clone quantification. Study findings and constraints: Because of identical TCR molecules sharing a barcode, sizes of highly expanded clones could be underestimated.

The germline CDR1 and CDR2 sequences are SGHTA and FQGNSA. This CDR3 has 16 residues. The J segment lost 4 bases and the V segment lost 7 bases, leaving 7 bases of the junction unmatched. Making the bulk TCR libraries relied on previously described methods and listed TCR primers. TCRdb analysed the PCR reads with MiXCR anew, one entry per CDR3 protein. The sample shows around 470,000 distinct CDR3 sequences, around 23% of them seen only once. The CD8+CD4-CCR7+CD45RA+ phenotype defined the sorted naive CD8 T cells. The chain employs TRBV7-2 and TRBJ2-7; 16 bases fit TRBD2. What was sequenced was naive CD8+ T cells from blood, with Jurkat cell RNA spiked in. Indicated subset: FACS-sorted CD8+CD4-CCR7+CD45RA+ naive T cells. The TCR originated in a human donor in good health. Some libraries in this study had Jurkat cell RNA spiked in. CDR3 coding DNA: TGTGCCAGCACCCCAGGGACTAGCGGGAGGGAGTACGAGCAGTACTTC. Amino acid sequence: CASTPGTSGREYEQYF.